The T cell receptor beta chain under discussion was sequenced for a study of beta chain features in type 1 diabetes. Turning to this clone: As yet, its antigen is unknown.

Post-sort purity exceeded 98% for all sorted populations. Trimming pared 0 bases from V and 6 bases from J, leaving 14 bases between. The germline CDR1 and CDR2 sequences are SGHAT and FQNNGV. The CDR3 loop spans 15 amino acids. Sequenced material consisted of expressed TCRB transcripts (all of the isolated RNA was reverse transcribed). Repertoires were generated with immunoSEQ multiplex PCR, while TCRdb's copy carries only in-frame clones and drops some. Here the sample spans approximately 300,000 clones, 11% being singletons. Whole-study findings and limits: High TCR expression in some cells could lead to their over-representation in cDNA sequencing.

The genes are TRBV11-2 and TRBJ2-5, with D possibly matching TRBD1 (5 bases). The clonotype was recovered from a woman aged 30 to 39 in good health. What was sequenced was naive CD4+ T cells from blood. This chain's CDR3 is CASSLDQGGYQTQYF. Here the CDR3 DNA reads TGTGCCAGCAGCTTAGATCAGGGCGGATATCAGACCCAGTACTTC.